This T cell receptor (beta chain) was documented in a study of T-cell reconstitution after alpha-beta-depleted transplantation in children. This clonotype was seen once. A much larger clone is a single base away; this may be a read error. CDR1 and CDR2 from the germline V gene are WSHSY and SAAADI. The V and J ends lost 4 bases and 5 bases respectively, with 13 bases between them. The CDR3 is 14 residues long. The library targeted TCRbeta and was prepared with unique molecular identifiers. One entry per CDR3 protein results from TCRdb running MiXCR on the PCR reads. The sample records approximately 1,000,000 distinct CDR3 sequences, 25% to 35% being singletons.

The chain uses TRBV10-2 and TRBJ2-3; possibly TRBD1 or TRBD2 for D (6 bases each). The sample here was PBMCs, mostly from graft donor cells, taken 360 days after TCRalphabeta/CD19-depleted stem cell transplant. The sequence came from a boy in the first two years of life who had a stem cell transplant for SCID, so the T cells may come from the graft donor. The CDR3 DNA sequence: TGCGCCAGCAGTGTGGGGGGCGACATAGATACGCAGTATTTT. As protein: CASSVGGDIDTQYF.